One and the same sample provided the 5 T cell receptor beta chains below, sequenced in a study of regulatory T cells in long-lasting Graves disease. The time point is: persistent/refractory GD, antithyroid drugs over 5 years with positive TRAb. Following extraction of RNA from PBMCs, that RNA was used to make the TCR library. With iRepertoire HTBI primers and Arm-PCR of CDR3 regions, TCR beta libraries were built. MiXCR, applied by TCRdb to the multiplex PCR reads, yields one record per CDR3 protein. The sample lists approximately 440,000 distinct CDR3 sequences; roughly a quarter were seen once. Here the sequenced sample was peripheral blood mononuclear cells (PBMCs), taken when the disease was refractory, from a patient treated with antithyroid drugs. The receptors here all came from a female donor with Graves disease.

This clonotype was detected a few times. The chain employs TRBV28 and TRBJ2-2; 13 bases fit TRBD2. There are 16 residues in the CDR3. V gave up 6 bases and J gave up 5 bases; unmatched junction bases: 6. Germline V gene sequence: CDR1 MDHEN, CDR2 SYDVKM. This CDR3 is CASRWTSGSGTGELFF. The CDR3 nucleotides are TGTGCCAGCAGGTGGACTAGCGGGAGTGGAACCGGGGAGCTGTTTTTT.

This clonotype was found a few times. V gene TRBV29-1 combines with J gene TRBJ1-1, with D hard to call. The germline V and J ends were trimmed by 6 bases and 1 base, with 15 bases remaining between them. Germline V gene data show CDR1 as SQVTM and CDR2 as ANQGSEA. The CDR3 is 14 residues long. The CDR3 loop reads CSVLQRRKNTEAFF. The CDR3 DNA follows: TGCAGCGTCTTACAGAGAAGGAAGAACACTGAAGCTTTCTTT.

The CDR3 loop is CSARDRDASGTYEQYF. The CDR3 nucleotides read TGCAGTGCTAGAGATCGGGATGCTAGCGGGACCTACGAGCAGTACTTC. The gene calls are TRBV20-1 and TRBJ2-7; 9 bases match TRBD2. Germline V gene sequence: CDR1 DFQATT, CDR2 SNEGSKA (reference sequence). The junction had 8 bases not matched to a gene; V was cut back by 0 bases and J by 2 bases. This CDR3 is built from 16 residues.

Ten or more counts support this clonotype. This rearrangement joins TRBV29-1 to TRBJ2-5; 9 positions match TRBD1. The CDR3 length is 15 residues. Per germline, CDR1 SQVTM and CDR2 ANQGSEA. Germline trimming cut 2 bases from V and 2 bases from J; bases unmatched to any gene: 6. CDR3 nucleotide sequence: TGCAGCGTTGAACCCGACAGGGGGAGGCAAGAGACCCAGTACTTC. It encodes CSVEPDRGRQETQYF. Drawing the rest from reference TRBV29-1 and TRBJ2-5, the complete variable domain is SAVISQKPSRDICQRGTSLTIQCQVDSQVTMMFWYRQQPGQSLTLIATANQGSEATYESGFVIDKFPISRPNLTFSTLTVSNMSPEDSSIYLCSVEPDRGRQETQYFGPGTRLLVL.

This clonotype was picked up many times. V and J are TRBV28 and TRBJ2-7; a possible D gene is TRBD2 (5 bases). Trimming pared 2 bases from V and 0 bases from J, leaving 8 bases between. The CDR3 has 14 residues. Germline loops: CDR1 MDHEN, CDR2 SYDVKM. In DNA form, the CDR3 reads TGTGCCAGCAGTTTAGTAGCGTTCTCCTACGAGCAGTACTTC. This translates into CASSLVAFSYEQYF. Full variable domain (rest looked up from reference TRBV28 and TRBJ2-7): DVKVTQSSRYLVKRTGEKVFLECVQDMDHENMFWYRQDPGLGLRLIYFSYDVKMKEKGDIPEGYSVSREKKERFSLILESASTNQTSMYLCASSLVAFSYEQYFGPGTRLTVT.